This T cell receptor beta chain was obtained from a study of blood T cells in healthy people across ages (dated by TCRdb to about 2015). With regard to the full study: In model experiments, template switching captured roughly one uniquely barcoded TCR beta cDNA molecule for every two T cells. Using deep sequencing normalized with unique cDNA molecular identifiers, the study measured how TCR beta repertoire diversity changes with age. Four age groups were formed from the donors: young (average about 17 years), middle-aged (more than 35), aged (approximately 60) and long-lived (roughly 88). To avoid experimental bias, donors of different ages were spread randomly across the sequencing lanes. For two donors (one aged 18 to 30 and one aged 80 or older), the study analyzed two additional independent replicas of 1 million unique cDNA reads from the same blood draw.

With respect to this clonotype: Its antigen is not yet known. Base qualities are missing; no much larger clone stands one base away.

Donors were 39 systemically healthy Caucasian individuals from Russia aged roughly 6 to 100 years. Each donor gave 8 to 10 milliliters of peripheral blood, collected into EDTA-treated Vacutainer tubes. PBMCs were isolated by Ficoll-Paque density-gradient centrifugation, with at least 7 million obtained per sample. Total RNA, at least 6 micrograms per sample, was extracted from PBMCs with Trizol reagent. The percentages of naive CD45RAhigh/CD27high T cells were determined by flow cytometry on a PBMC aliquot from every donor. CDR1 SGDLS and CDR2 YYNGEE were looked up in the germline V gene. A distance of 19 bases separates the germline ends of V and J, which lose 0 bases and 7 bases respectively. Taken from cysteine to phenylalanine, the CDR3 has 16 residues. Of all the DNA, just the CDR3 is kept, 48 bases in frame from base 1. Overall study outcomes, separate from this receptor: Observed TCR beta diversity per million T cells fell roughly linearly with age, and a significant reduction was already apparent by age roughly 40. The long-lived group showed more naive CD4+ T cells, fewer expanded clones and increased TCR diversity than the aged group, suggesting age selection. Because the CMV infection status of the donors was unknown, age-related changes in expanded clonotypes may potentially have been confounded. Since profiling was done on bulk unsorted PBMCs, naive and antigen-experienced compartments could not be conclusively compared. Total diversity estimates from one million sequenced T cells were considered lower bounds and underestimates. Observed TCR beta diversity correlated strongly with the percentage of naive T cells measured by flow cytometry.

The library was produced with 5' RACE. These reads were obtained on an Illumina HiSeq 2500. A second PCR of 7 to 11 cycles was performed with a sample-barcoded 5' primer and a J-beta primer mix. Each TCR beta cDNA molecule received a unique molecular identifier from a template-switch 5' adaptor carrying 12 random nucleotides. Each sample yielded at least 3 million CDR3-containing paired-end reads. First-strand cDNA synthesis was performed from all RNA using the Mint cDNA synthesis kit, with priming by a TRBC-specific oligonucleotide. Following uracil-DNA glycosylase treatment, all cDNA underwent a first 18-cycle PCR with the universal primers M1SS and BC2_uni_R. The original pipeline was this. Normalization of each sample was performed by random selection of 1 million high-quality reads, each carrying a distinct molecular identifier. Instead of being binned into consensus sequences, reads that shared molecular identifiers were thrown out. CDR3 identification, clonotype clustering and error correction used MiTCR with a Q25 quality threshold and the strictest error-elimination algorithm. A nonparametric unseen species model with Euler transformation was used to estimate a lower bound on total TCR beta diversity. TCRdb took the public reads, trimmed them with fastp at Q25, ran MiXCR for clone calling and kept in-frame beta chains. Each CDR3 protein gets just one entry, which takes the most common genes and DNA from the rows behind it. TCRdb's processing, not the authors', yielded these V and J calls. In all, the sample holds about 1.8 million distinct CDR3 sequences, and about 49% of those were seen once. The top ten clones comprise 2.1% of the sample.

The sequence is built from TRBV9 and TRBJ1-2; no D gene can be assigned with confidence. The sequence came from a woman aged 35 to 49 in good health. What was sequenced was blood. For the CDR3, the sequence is CASSVGSSRAGCGYTF. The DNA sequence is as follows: TGTGCCAGCAGCGTAGGGAGCAGCCGGGCGGGCTGTGGCTACACCTTC.